This TCR beta chain was documented in a study of cytomegalovirus exposure and HLA in healthy donors. A remark on this clone: As yet, its antigen is unknown.

Broader study findings: With further analysis later on, most CMV-associated TCR beta chains appeared HLA-restricted. Information on immune exposure was restricted to one variable (CMV serostatus).

Primers for the PCR totalled 60 Vbeta and 13 Jbeta. Measured with immunoSEQ multiplex PCR; TCRdb has only the in-frame clones, and not every one. The repertoire holds about 140,000 clones, 75% to 90% seen once, with about 8.1% in the top ten. Though probably carrying unrecorded immune exposures, donors were nominally healthy at sampling. Sequencing was done on a sample of PBMCs. The clonotype comes from a woman aged 45-65 years in good health and CMV-seropositive.

CDR3 DNA: TGTGCCAGCAGTGTAACCGGGACAGGGACCGTTGGGCAGTTCTTC. Amino acid sequence: CASSVTGTGTVGQFF. The gene calls are TRBV2 and TRBJ2-1, with 9 bases fitting TRBD1. With 4 bases clipped from V and 12 bases from J, the junction kept 13 bases outside the gene matches. CDR1 and CDR2 from the germline V gene are SNHLY and FYNNEI. This CDR3 region has 15 residues. The full variable domain, rest sourced from reference TRBV2 and TRBJ2-1, is EPEVTQTPSHQVTQMGQEVILRCVPISNHLYFYWYRQILGQKVEFLVSFYNNEISEKSEIFDDQFSVERPDGSNFTLKIRSTKLEDSAMYFCASSVTGTGTVGQFFGPGTRLTVL.